This TCR beta chain was obtained from a study of T cell repertoires in cytomegalovirus infection (dated by TCRdb to the late 2010s). A note on the overall study: The peptide stimulations were aimed at well-studied HLA-B-restricted epitopes as well as recently identified HLA-C-restricted CMV epitopes, whose presentation resists viral immunomodulation. Because public TCR beta signatures pointed to carriage of CMV infection together with the matching HLA type, the HLA type of each donor mattered for the analysis.

The sequencing machine was an Illumina HiSeq 1500. Using fastp trimming at Q25 and MiXCR clonotype assembly, TCRdb reanalyzed the public sequencing data and kept in-frame beta chains. Entries are consolidated by CDR3 protein sequence, retaining the most common genes and DNA. The sample table contains around 430,000 distinct CDR3 sequences; only one count was recorded for more than 40% of them. Around 44% of the sample is in the top ten clones. This specimen's treatment or condition label, per the study, means: in vitro stimulation with specific CMV peptide epitopes to enrich CMV-specific T cells. Comments on this clonotype: There is no known antigen for this receptor. Per-base qualities were not stored, and no clone one base away is much larger.

General findings and caveats noted by the study authors: The ex vivo response was dominated by HLA-C-restricted CMV-specific TCR beta clonotypes, which also provided the single most frequent clonotype in two of eight donors. Cumulative frequency of public TCR beta family members discriminated carriers of CMV infection plus the relevant HLA type in this cohort and an independent approximately 350-donor cohort.

The CDR3, cysteine through phenylalanine, is 17 amino acids long. Of all the DNA, just the CDR3 is kept, 51 bases in frame from base 1. As encoded in the germline V gene, CDR1 is WSHSY while CDR2 is SAAADI. V is shortened by 3 bases, J by 6 bases, and the region joining them spans 23 bases. The TCR comes from a human donor in good health (CMV status not recorded). Some clones in this sample may be carry-over from other donors' samples. The chain was built from TRBV10-2 and TRBJ1-1, with a tentative D gene TRBD1 over 6 matching bases. Sequences were derived from cultured PBMCs, sampled from culture after CMV antigen stimulation. The DNA sequence follows: TGCGCCAGCAGTGACCCGACAGGTGACTATCCGGCGGCTGAAGCTTTCTTT. Translated, it gives CASSDPTGDYPAAEAFF.